These 30 T cell receptor beta chains originate from one sample sequenced in a study of Tregs in tolerant kidney transplant recipients. Data came from immunoSEQ multiplex PCR; TCRdb stores just in-frame clones and leaves some out. The profile shows about 240,000 clones, about 80% of them singletons. Sequenced material: CD4+ T cells from blood. The origin of the receptors is a human donor in good health.

The chain couples TRBV5-8 to TRBJ2-7, with TRBD1 identical over 7 bases. Germline loops: CDR1 SGHTS, CDR2 YDEGEE. The CDR3 loop spans 16 amino acids. Trimming removed 2 bases from V and 2 bases from J; junction bases left unmatched: 10. The CDR3 spells CASSLATGAPTYEQYF. The CDR3 nucleotides are TGTGCCAGCAGCTTAGCAACAGGGGCACCTACCTACGAGCAGTACTTC. The full variable domain, rest sourced from reference TRBV5-8 and TRBJ2-7, is EAGVTQSPTHLIKTRGQQATLRCSPISGHTSVYWYQQALGLGLQFLLWYDEGEERNRGNFPPRFSGRQFPNYSSELNVNALELEDSALYLCASSLATGAPTYEQYFGPGTRLTVT.

The V call is TRBV6-5, the J call TRBJ1-1, with unresolved D. The germline V and J ends were trimmed by 0 bases and 3 bases, with 5 bases remaining between them. In germline, CDR1 is MNHEY, CDR2 SVGAGI. This CDR3 is 13 amino acids long. CDR3 DNA: TGTGCCAGCAGTTACTCGATACACACTGAAGCTTTCTTT. This translates into CASSYSIHTEAFF.

The chain carries TRBV6-5 and TRBJ2-7; D gene ambiguous. Per germline, CDR1 MNHEY and CDR2 SVGAGI. The CDR3 contains 16 residues. Trimming shortened V by 0 bases and J by 2 bases, and 14 bases separated the two germline ends. Here the CDR3 DNA reads TGTGCCAGCAGTTACTCGTTATTGGGCGGAGCCTACGAGCAGTACTTC. Protein product: CASSYSLLGGAYEQYF.

This clone was seen a few times. This chain connects TRBV27 to TRBJ1-2; D is uncertain. Germline V gene data show CDR1 as MNHEY and CDR2 as SMNVEV (reference sequence). The CDR3 extends over 13 amino acids. V was clipped by 6 bases and J by 5 bases, with 13 bases between them. CDR3 in amino acids: CASRASSAYGYTF. The CDR3 bases are TGTGCCAGCAGGGCAAGCTCCGCATATGGCTACACCTTC.

There are a few counts of this clone. V is TRBV2 and J is TRBJ1-1, with a tentative D call TRBD1 (5 bases). The V gene lost 9 bases and the J gene lost 4 bases, with 15 bases spanning the gap. Germline CDR1 reads SNHLY; CDR2 reads FYNNEI. This CDR3 region has 13 residues. Written as DNA, the CDR3 is TGTGCCAGTCAATCCGGGGCGCTCACTGAAGCTTTCTTT. Translating gives CASQSGALTEAFF.

This clone has only a few counts. This chain links TRBV2 with TRBJ2-3, with a weak D call TRBD1 (5 bases). Germline V lookup: CDR1 SNHLY, CDR2 FYNNEI. This CDR3 spans 17 amino acids. V lost 5 bases to trimming and J lost 8 bases, with 26 bases between them. The DNA of the CDR3 is TGTGCCAGCAGTTCTCGAAGGGTTACAGGATACGTGGGTACGCAGTATTTT. This codes for CASSSRRVTGYVGTQYF.

This chain joins TRBV6-5 and TRBJ2-3, with 8 nucleotides matching TRBD2. With 4 bases clipped from V and 1 base from J, the junction kept 4 bases outside the gene matches. This CDR3 comprises 15 residues. The V gene's germline CDR1 is MNHEY and CDR2 SVGAGI. The CDR3 is CASSLAGIGTDTQYF. CDR3 DNA: TGTGCCAGCAGTTTAGCGGGAATAGGCACAGATACGCAGTATTTT.

The genes are TRBV19 and TRBJ1-5; D gene ambiguous. V was cut by 3 bases and J by 7 bases, with 13 bases left in between. The V gene's germline CDR1 is LNHDA and CDR2 SQIVND (reference sequence). The CDR3 length is 14 residues. The CDR3, as DNA: TGTGCCAGTAGTATTGTGGGGTTGCAGCAGCCCCAGCATTTT. Its translation is CASSIVGLQQPQHF. Combining the CDR3 with reference TRBV19 and TRBJ1-5 gives the whole variable domain DGGITQSPKYLFRKEGQNVTLSCEQNLNHDAMYWYRQDPGQGLRLIYYSQIVNDFQKGDIAEGYSVSREKKESFPLTVTSAQKNPTAFYLCASSIVGLQQPQHFGDGTRLSIL.

The rearrangement uses TRBV9 and TRBJ1-6; 12 bases are a match to TRBD1. V gave up 8 bases and J gave up 3 bases; unmatched junction bases: 15. The CDR3 extends over 19 amino acids. Germline lookup yields CDR1 SGDLS and CDR2 YYNGEE. The CDR3 nucleotides read TGTGCCAGGGCCCCGGGACAGGGGGCGCGGTTTAGCTATAATTCACCCCTCCACTTT. Translated, it gives CARAPGQGARFSYNSPLHF.

This clone was detected only a few times. The genes are TRBV5-1 and TRBJ1-2; 8 positions match TRBD1. Germline values: CDR1 SGHRS, CDR2 YFSETQ. Trimming removed 4 bases from V and 0 bases from J; junction bases left unmatched: 8. CDR3 size: 16 residues. CDR3 in DNA: TGCGCCAGCAGCCGGGGGGACAGGCCGTCTAACTATGGCTACACCTTC. This sequence encodes CASSRGDRPSNYGYTF.

The chain is built from TRBV6-1 and TRBJ1-1; D is possibly TRBD1 (5 bases). V was cut by 5 bases and J by 8 bases, with 12 bases left in between. The germline V gene has CDR1 MNHNS and CDR2 SASEGT. This CDR3 has 12 residues. The CDR3 protein is CASSSMGGEAFF. The CDR3 DNA sequence: TGTGCCAGCAGTTCTATGGGGGGGGAAGCTTTCTTT.

A few counts support this clone. The chain joins TRBV5-6 to TRBJ1-2; 7 bases are a match to TRBD1. Germline V gives CDR1 SGHDT, CDR2 YYEEEE. The CDR3 sequence is 19 residues long. The J segment lost 0 bases and the V segment lost 0 bases, leaving 14 bases of the junction unmatched. The CDR3 DNA follows: TGTGCCAGCAGCTTGGCAGGGGGGTCGGCCCAGTCATCTAACTATGGCTACACCTTC. Translation: CASSLAGGSAQSSNYGYTF.

The V call is TRBV7-2, the J call TRBJ2-7, with 13 bases identical to TRBD2. Trimming removed 1 base from V and 6 bases from J; junction bases left unmatched: 3. This CDR3 comprises 15 residues. Germline assignment: CDR1 SGHTA and CDR2 FQGNSA. CDR3 sequence reads: CASSLGLAGGVEQYF. The CDR3 DNA follows: TGTGCCAGCAGCTTAGGACTAGCGGGGGGAGTCGAGCAGTACTTC. Filled out from reference TRBV7-2 and TRBJ2-7, the complete variable domain reads GAGVSQSPSNKVTEKGKDVELRCDPISGHTALYWYRQSLGQGLEFLIYFQGNSAPDKSGLPSDRFSAERTGGSVSTLTIQRTQQEDSAVYLCASSLGLAGGVEQYFGPGTRLTVT.

This chain connects TRBV5-1 to TRBJ2-7; no reliable D call. The V gene lost 2 bases and the J gene lost 1 base, with 13 bases spanning the gap. The germline V gene has CDR1 SGHRS and CDR2 YFSETQ. This CDR3 comprises 15 residues. The CDR3 DNA sequence: TGCGCCAGCAGCTTCCAAGTTGTGGGATCCTACGAGCAGTACTTC. Amino acids: CASSFQVVGSYEQYF.

This chain connects TRBV10-1 to TRBJ1-5; TRBD1 might be the D (6 bases). V dropped 8 bases and J dropped 2 bases, with 13 bases sitting between them. The V gene's germline CDR1 is WNHNN and CDR2 SYGVQD (reference sequence). The CDR3 spans 14 residues. CDR3 in DNA: TGCGCCAGCCAGGGGACCCTCCGCAATCAGCCCCAGCATTTT. It codes for CASQGTLRNQPQHF.

V usage is TRBV19 and J usage is TRBJ1-2; perhaps TRBD1 as D (6 bases). The germline gives CDR1 LNHDA, CDR2 SQIVND (reference sequence). This CDR3 comprises 15 residues. V shed 5 bases and J shed 8 bases, with 21 bases lying between them. The CDR3 DNA is TGTGCCAGTAGTCCCCGCCCACAGGGACCGCGGGGCTACACCTTC. Its protein is CASSPRPQGPRGYTF.

The chain links TRBV11-2 to TRBJ2-1; TRBD1 matches 12 bases. This CDR3 has 14 residues. V shed 8 bases and J 9 bases; nucleotides not matched to a gene: 8. Germline assignment: CDR1 SGHAT and CDR2 FQNNGV. The CDR3 loop is CASDRDRGQGEQFF. In nucleotides, the CDR3 is TGTGCCAGCGACCGGGACAGGGGGCAAGGTGAGCAGTTCTTC.

V gene TRBV19 combines with J gene TRBJ1-2, with a possible D match to TRBD1 (5 bases). Germline CDR1 and CDR2: LNHDA and SQIVND (reference sequence). CDR3 size: 15 residues. V lost 6 bases to trimming and J lost 1 base, with 15 bases between them. CDR3 sequence reads: CASSLYGGGNYGYTF. CDR3 DNA: TGTGCCAGTAGCTTATATGGGGGTGGTAACTATGGCTACACCTTC.

V and J are TRBV7-6 and TRBJ1-5; D is ambiguous. Trimming took off 1 base at V and 5 bases at J, with 9 bases between the two ends. This CDR3 is 14 amino acids long. The germline V gene has CDR1 SGHVS and CDR2 FNYEAQ. DNA of the CDR3: TGTGCCAGCAGCTTAGGCATGGCACATCAGCCCCAGCATTTT. Its protein product is CASSLGMAHQPQHF.

The chain has TRBV4-2 and TRBJ1-1, with D maybe TRBD1 (5 bases). CDR3 length equals 14 residues. Trimming took 1 base from V and 10 from J, leaving 16 bases between them. Germline V gene lookup returns CDR1 LGHNA and CDR2 YNFKEQ. The CDR3 spells CASSQVAKAGRAFF. CDR3 coding DNA: TGTGCCAGCAGCCAAGTGGCGAAGGCAGGGAGAGCTTTCTTT.

The chain employs TRBV4-2 and TRBJ2-5; the match to TRBD2 covers 7 bases. The J call may be incorrect, as the DNA end agrees better with TRBJ2-7. This CDR3 contains 16 residues. Germline V CDR1 and CDR2: LGHNA, YNFKEQ. For the CDR3, the DNA is TGTGCCAGCAGCCAAGGGCCCATTGGCGGGAGTAACGAGCAGTACTTC. Translated: CASSQGPIGGSNEQYF.

This chain joins TRBV7-6 and TRBJ2-7; 15 bases are a match to TRBD2. Per the germline V gene, CDR1 is SGHVS and CDR2 is FNYEAQ. CDR3 size: 17 residues. J lost 5 bases, V lost 0 bases, and 5 bases had no gene match. The CDR3 sequence: CASSLAFGLAGGDEQYF. In DNA form, the CDR3 reads TGTGCCAGCAGCTTAGCCTTTGGACTAGCGGGAGGGGACGAGCAGTACTTC. The variable domain in full, with the rest retrieved from reference TRBV7-6 and TRBJ2-7, is GAGVSQSPRYKVTKRGQDVALRCDPISGHVSLYWYRQALGQGPEFLTYFNYEAQQDKSGLPNDRFSAERPEGSISTLTIQRTEQRDSAMYRCASSLAFGLAGGDEQYFGPGTRLTVT.

The rearrangement joins TRBV18 to TRBJ2-2, with D perhaps TRBD2 (5 bases). V dropped 5 bases and J dropped 2 bases, with 15 bases sitting between them. This CDR3 has 16 amino acids. Germline CDR1 is KGHSH and CDR2 is LQKENI. As DNA, the CDR3 is TGTGCCAGCTCATCCTACCCCACGGGAAACACCGGGGAGCTGTTTTTT. Translated, it gives CASSSYPTGNTGELFF.

The chain recombines TRBV6-5 with TRBJ1-5; 10 bases match TRBD1. V dropped 6 bases and J dropped 2; count of bases not matched to a gene: 4. The germline V gene has CDR1 MNHEY and CDR2 SVGAGI. CDR3 length: 15 residues. CDR3 sequence (DNA): TGTGCCAGCAGCACGACAGGGGGCGGCAATCAGCCCCAGCATTTT. Its translation: CASSTTGGGNQPQHF.

This rearrangement joins TRBV19 to TRBJ1-4; 7 bases line up with TRBD1. Germline V CDR1 and CDR2: LNHDA, SQIVND (reference sequence). This CDR3 contains 17 residues. V gave up 9 bases and J gave up 2 bases; unmatched junction bases: 15. The CDR3 DNA is TGTGCCAGCCAAGACAGGGTGGGGAGCGGGACTAATGAAAAACTGTTTTTT. Translated, it gives CASQDRVGSGTNEKLFF.

This chain joins TRBV7-9 and TRBJ2-5; perhaps TRBD1 as D (5 bases). V lost 1 base to trimming and J lost 4 bases, with 16 bases between them. The CDR3 covers 16 residues. CDR1 SEHNR and CDR2 FQNEAQ come from the germline V gene (reference sequence). CDR3 residues: CASSLGSGQGIETQYF. CDR3 sequence (DNA): TGTGCCAGCAGCTTAGGCTCCGGGCAGGGCATAGAGACCCAGTACTTC.

The CDR3 is CACAGGSYEQYF. Written as DNA, the CDR3 is TGTGCCTGCGCGGGTGGTAGCTACGAGCAGTACTTC. V is TRBV30 and J is TRBJ2-7, with D perhaps TRBD2 (5 bases). This CDR3 comprises 12 residues. The V end was cut by 6 bases, the J end by 3 bases, with 12 bases between. Germline CDR1 GTSNPN, CDR2 SVGIG (reference sequence).

The genes are TRBV5-1 and TRBJ1-1; D is undetermined. The CDR3 covers 14 residues. The germline V and J ends were trimmed by 3 bases and 1 base, with 10 bases remaining between them. Looked up from germline, CDR1 is SGHRS and CDR2 is YFSETQ. The CDR3 reads CASSWYGQNTEAFF. The CDR3 region has the DNA TGCGCCAGCAGCTGGTACGGCCAGAACACTGAAGCTTTCTTT.

The chain links TRBV5-1 to TRBJ2-1; weak D call: TRBD2 (6 bases). The CDR3 has 15 amino acids. The V end was cut by 4 bases, the J end by 5 bases, with 16 bases between. The germline V gene has CDR1 SGHRS and CDR2 YFSETQ. This chain's CDR3 is CASSPGTRLDNEQFF. CDR3 nucleotides: TGCGCCAGCAGCCCGGGGACTCGGCTCGACAATGAGCAGTTCTTC.

The chain joins TRBV11-2 to TRBJ2-1; D is possibly TRBD1 (6 bases). This CDR3 has 15 amino acids. The V end lost 5 bases, the J end lost 8 bases, and 19 bases lay between the germline ends. Germline CDR1 and CDR2: SGHAT and FQNNGV. Written as DNA, the CDR3 is TGTGCCAGCAGCAAACCCGGGTCACAGGGCTATGAGCAGTTCTTC. Residues: CASSKPGSQGYEQFF.